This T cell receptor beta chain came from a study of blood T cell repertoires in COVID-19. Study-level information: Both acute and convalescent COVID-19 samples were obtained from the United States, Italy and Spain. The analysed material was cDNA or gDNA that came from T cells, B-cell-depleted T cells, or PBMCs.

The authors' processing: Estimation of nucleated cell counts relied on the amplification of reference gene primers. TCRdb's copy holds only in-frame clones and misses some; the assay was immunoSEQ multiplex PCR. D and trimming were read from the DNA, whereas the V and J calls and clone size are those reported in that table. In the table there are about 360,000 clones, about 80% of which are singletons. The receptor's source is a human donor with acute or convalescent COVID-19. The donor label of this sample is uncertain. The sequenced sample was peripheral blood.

DNA of the CDR3: TGCGCCAGCAGCCAAGATGGGAGGGAGTCCGGCTATGGCTACACCTTC. Translation: CASSQDGRESGYGYTF. The chain joins TRBV4-1 to TRBJ1-2; unclear D gene. The germline V gene has CDR1 MGHRA and CDR2 YSYEKL. Trimming removed 0 bases from V and 4 bases from J, with 15 bases in between. CDR3 size: 16 residues.